Each of the 12 T cell receptor beta chains below was sequenced from the same sample in a study of T-cell reconstitution after alpha-beta-depleted transplantation in children. Unique molecular identifiers tagged the TCRbeta library. TCRdb re-analysed the PCR reads in MiXCR, keeping a single row per CDR3 protein. The table shows roughly 500,000 distinct CDR3 sequences, with 32% occurring only once. The source material was PBMCs from the stem cell graft donor, sampled from the stem cell graft. The receptors were gathered from a human donor who donated a stem cell graft to a child with aplastic anemia.

The V and J genes are TRBV28 and TRBJ2-7, with D maybe TRBD2 (6 bases). V dropped 2 bases and J dropped 4 bases, with 9 bases sitting between them. Germline V gene data show CDR1 as MDHEN and CDR2 as SYDVKM. The CDR3 spans 13 residues. CDR3: CASSLGRGYEQYV. Written as DNA, the CDR3 is TGTGCCAGCAGTTTAGGCCGGGGGTACGAGCAGTACGTC.

The chain carries TRBV29-1 and TRBJ1-5; D gene unclear. V lost 4 bases and J 4 bases, leaving 8 bases between the germline ends. Germline V lookup: CDR1 SQVTM, CDR2 ANQGSEA. The CDR3 loop spans 12 amino acids. The CDR3 reads CSVGLRNQPQHF. In nucleotides, the CDR3 is TGCAGCGTTGGGTTGCGGAATCAGCCCCAGCATTTT.

This chain uses TRBV20-1 with TRBJ1-5, with 7 positions matching TRBD1. The trim removed 0 bases at V and 6 bases at J, leaving 11 bases unmatched. This CDR3 comprises 16 residues. The germline V gene encodes CDR1 DFQATT and CDR2 SNEGSKA (reference sequence). The CDR3 DNA follows: TGCAGTGCTAGAGATCTTCTGACAGGGAGGGGTCAGCCCCAGCATTTT. Its protein product is CSARDLLTGRGQPQHF.

CDR3 region: CASSLSAGGADTQYF. CDR3 nucleotide sequence: TGTGCCAGCAGTTTATCAGCGGGAGGGGCAGATACGCAGTATTTT. V is TRBV28 and J is TRBJ2-3, with TRBD2 matching 10 bases. The V and J ends lost 1 base and 4 bases, in that order; junction bases with no gene match: 2. Germline-derived CDR1 and CDR2 are MDHEN and SYDVKM. The CDR3 is 15 amino acids. Complete variable domain (other parts from reference TRBV28 and TRBJ2-3): DVKVTQSSRYLVKRTGEKVFLECVQDMDHENMFWYRQDPGLGLRLIYFSYDVKMKEKGDIPEGYSVSREKKERFSLILESASTNQTSMYLCASSLSAGGADTQYFGPGTRLTVL.

The J gene is TRBJ2-3, the V gene TRBV4-3; either TRBD1 or TRBD2 may fit D (5 bases each). The CDR3 is made up of 14 amino acids. With 1 base removed from V and 4 bases from J, the gap between germline ends came to 9 bases. The germline gives CDR1 LGHNA, CDR2 YSLEER. In DNA, the CDR3 is TGCGCCAGCAGCCAAGGGGGGTGGTCAGATACGCAGTATTTT. Protein: CASSQGGWSDTQYF.

V and J are TRBV4-2 and TRBJ2-7; D call uncertain. V was shortened by 4 bases and J by 3 bases, with 13 bases between the two germline ends. This CDR3 comprises 14 residues. Per germline, CDR1 LGHNA and CDR2 YNFKEQ. CDR3 residues: CASSPRIDFYEQYF. The CDR3 DNA sequence: TGTGCCAGCAGCCCGCGGATCGACTTCTACGAGCAGTACTTC.

The V and J genes are TRBV19 and TRBJ2-3; 7 nucleotides match TRBD2. Germline lookup yields CDR1 LNHDA and CDR2 SQIVND (reference sequence). The ends lost 3 bases at V and 0 bases at J; junction bases unmatched: 6. The CDR3 is 16 residues long. Written as DNA, the CDR3 is TGTGCCAGTAGTATCGGTAACGGGAGGAGCACAGATACGCAGTATTTT. Encoded protein: CASSIGNGRSTDTQYF.

The chain couples TRBV7-2 to TRBJ1-5; 7 bases fit TRBD1. V shed 4 bases and J 2 bases; nucleotides not matched to a gene: 5. This CDR3 region has 15 residues. Germline lookup yields CDR1 SGHTA and CDR2 FQGNSA. The chain's CDR3 is CASSSGTAGNQPQHF. CDR3 nucleotide sequence: TGTGCCAGCAGCTCGGGGACAGCGGGCAATCAGCCCCAGCATTTT.

This chain links TRBV30 with TRBJ2-7; 9 bases align to TRBD1. V shed 5 bases and J 3 bases; nucleotides not matched to a gene: 2. This CDR3 contains 12 residues. Per germline, CDR1 GTSNPN and CDR2 SVGIG (reference sequence). This chain's CDR3 is CAWGQGYYEQYF. The DNA for the CDR3 is TGTGCCTGGGGACAGGGGTACTACGAGCAGTACTTC. Using reference TRBV30 and TRBJ2-7 for the parts outside the CDR3, the full variable domain is SQTIHQWPATLVQPVGSPLSLECTVEGTSNPNLYWYRQAAGRGLQLLFYSVGIGQISSEVPQNLSASRPQDRQFILSSKKLLLSDSGFYLCAWGQGYYEQYFGPGTRLTVT.

In its sample, this clonotype was seen a few times. CDR3 in DNA: TGTGCCACCAGGGCAGGGGGTTTGGGCGGGGAGCTGTTTTTT. The encoded protein is CATRAGGLGGELFF. The chain is built from TRBV15 and TRBJ2-2; 7 nucleotides agree with TRBD1. Germline V gene data show CDR1 as LNHNV and CDR2 as YYDKDF (reference sequence). The ends lost 6 bases at V and 7 bases at J; junction bases unmatched: 8. This CDR3 has 14 amino acids. Together with reference TRBV15 and TRBJ2-2, the CDR3 gives the full variable domain: DAMVIQNPRYQVTQFGKPVTLSCSQTLNHNVMYWYQQKSSQAPKLLFHYYDKDFNNEADTPDNFQSRRPNTSFCFLDIRSPGLGDTAMYLCATRAGGLGGELFFGEGSRLTVL.

The chain recombines TRBV6-5 with TRBJ2-1, with D possibly being TRBD1 (5 bases). Between the trimmed V and J ends, which lost 2 bases and 0 bases, there was a span of 8 bases. The germline V gene encodes CDR1 MNHEY and CDR2 SVGAGI. The CDR3 runs 15 residues. The CDR3 DNA follows: TGTGCCAGCAGTTACCGACAGACCTCCTACAATGAGCAGTTCTTC. Its translation: CASSYRQTSYNEQFF.

The V and J genes are TRBV7-9 and TRBJ2-3, with 10 positions matching TRBD2. With 2 bases clipped from V and 8 bases from J, the junction kept 7 bases outside the gene matches. This CDR3 spans 15 amino acids. Germline CDR1 is SEHNR and CDR2 is FQNEAQ (reference sequence). CDR3: CASSLLAGVQGTQYF. The CDR3 DNA is TGTGCCAGCAGCTTACTAGCGGGGGTACAGGGTACGCAGTATTTT.